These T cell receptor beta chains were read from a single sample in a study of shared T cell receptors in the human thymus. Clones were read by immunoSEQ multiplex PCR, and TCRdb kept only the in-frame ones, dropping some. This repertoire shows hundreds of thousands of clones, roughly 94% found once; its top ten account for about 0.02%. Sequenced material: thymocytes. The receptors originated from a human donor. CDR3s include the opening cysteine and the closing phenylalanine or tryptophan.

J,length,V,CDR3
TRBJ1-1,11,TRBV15,CATRYGAEAFF
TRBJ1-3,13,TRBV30,CAWSVHSGNTIYF
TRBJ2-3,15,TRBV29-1,CSVEVASAPGDTQYF
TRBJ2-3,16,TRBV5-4,CASSYTTSPRTDTQYF
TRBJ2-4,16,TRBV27,CASSSRDSLAKNIQYF
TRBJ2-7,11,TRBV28,CASIEGYEQYF
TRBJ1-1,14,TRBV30,CAWSRKRMNTEAFF
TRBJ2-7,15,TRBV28,CASSLFLAGGPKQYF
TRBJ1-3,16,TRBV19,CASSLETGFAGNTIYF
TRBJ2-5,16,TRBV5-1,CASSLDEGQGRETQYF
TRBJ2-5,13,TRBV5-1,CASTDWYQETQYF
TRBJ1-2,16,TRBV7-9,CASSLVARDSLYGYTF
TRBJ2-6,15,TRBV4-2,CASSQVGPGANVLTF
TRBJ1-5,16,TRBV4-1,CASSQGGPRVHQPQHF
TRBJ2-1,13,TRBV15,CATSKAYRYEQFF
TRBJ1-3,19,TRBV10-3,CAISEGTGDIESSGNTIYF
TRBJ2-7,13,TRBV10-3,CAISEWGDLEQYF
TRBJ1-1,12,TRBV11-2,CANTIAQGEAFF
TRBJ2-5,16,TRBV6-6,CASSYGASGRSRSQYF
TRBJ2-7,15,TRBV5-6,CASRPDSFSIHEQYF
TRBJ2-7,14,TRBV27,CASSSTTGGYEQYF
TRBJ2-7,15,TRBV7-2,CASSSRGGSPYEQYF
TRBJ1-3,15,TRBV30,CAWSPGLFTGNTIYF
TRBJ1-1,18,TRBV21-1,CASSKVGSTGGDDTEAFF